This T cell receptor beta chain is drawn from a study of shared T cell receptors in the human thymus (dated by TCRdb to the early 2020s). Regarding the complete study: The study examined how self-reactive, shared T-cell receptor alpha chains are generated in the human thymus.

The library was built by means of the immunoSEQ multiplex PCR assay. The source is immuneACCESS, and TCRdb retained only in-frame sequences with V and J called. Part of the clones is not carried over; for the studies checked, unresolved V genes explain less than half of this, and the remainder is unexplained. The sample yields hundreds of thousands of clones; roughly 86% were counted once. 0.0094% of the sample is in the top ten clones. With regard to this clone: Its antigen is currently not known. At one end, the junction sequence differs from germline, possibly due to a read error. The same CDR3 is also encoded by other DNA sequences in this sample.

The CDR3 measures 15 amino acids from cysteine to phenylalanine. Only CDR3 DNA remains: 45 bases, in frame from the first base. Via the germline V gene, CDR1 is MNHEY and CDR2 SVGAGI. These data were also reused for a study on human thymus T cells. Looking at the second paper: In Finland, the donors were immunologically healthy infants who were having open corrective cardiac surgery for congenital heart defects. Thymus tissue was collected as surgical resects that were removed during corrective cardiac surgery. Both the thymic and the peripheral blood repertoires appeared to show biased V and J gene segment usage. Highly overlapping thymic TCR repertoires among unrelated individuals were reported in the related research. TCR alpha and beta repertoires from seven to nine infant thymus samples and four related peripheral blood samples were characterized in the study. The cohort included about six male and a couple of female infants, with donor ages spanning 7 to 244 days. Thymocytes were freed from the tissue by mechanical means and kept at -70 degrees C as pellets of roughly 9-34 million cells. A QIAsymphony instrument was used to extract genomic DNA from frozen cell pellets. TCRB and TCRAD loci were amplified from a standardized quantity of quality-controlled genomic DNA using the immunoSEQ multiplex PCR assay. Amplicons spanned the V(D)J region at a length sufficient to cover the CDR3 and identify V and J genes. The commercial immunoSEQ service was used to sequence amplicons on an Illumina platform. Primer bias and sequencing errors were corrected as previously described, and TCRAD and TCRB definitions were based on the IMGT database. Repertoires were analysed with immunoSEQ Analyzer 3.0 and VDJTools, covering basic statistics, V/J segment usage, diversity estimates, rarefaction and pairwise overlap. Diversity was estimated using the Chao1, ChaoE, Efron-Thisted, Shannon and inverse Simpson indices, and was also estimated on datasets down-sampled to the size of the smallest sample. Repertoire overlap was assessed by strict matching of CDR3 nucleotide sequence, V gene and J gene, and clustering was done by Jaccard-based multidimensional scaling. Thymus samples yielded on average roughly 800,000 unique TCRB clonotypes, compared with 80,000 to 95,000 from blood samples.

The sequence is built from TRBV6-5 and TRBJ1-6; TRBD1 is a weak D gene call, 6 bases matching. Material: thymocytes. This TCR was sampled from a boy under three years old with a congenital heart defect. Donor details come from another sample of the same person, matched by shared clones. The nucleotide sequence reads TGTGCCAGCAGCAACCAGACAGGTGGGGATTCCCCCCTCCACTTT. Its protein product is CASSNQTGGDSPLHF.